The 4 T cell receptor beta chains listed next were all sequenced from one sample in a study of shared T cell receptors in the human thymus. Only in-frame clones appear in the TCRdb table, and some are missing; sequencing was by immunoSEQ multiplex PCR. The profile shows 500,000 to 550,000 clones, approximately 78% of them singletons. These data were likewise used in another study, on human thymus T cells.

Sequencing input: thymocytes. The receptors were gathered from a boy under three years old with a congenital heart defect.

Remarks on this clone: This sample includes further DNA sequences coding for the same CDR3. V is TRBV5-1 and J is TRBJ2-7, with 12 bases aligning to TRBD1. The CDR3 runs 15 residues. Germline V gene data show CDR1 as SGHRS and CDR2 as YFSETQ. J gave up 2 bases and V 7 bases, and 7 bases lay outside the gene matches. The CDR3 nucleotides read TGCGCCAGCGCCCCCGGGACAGGGGGCACCTACGAGCAGTACTTC. It is translated as CASAPGTGGTYEQYF.

This chain joins TRBV5-4 and TRBJ2-5; tentatively, D is TRBD1 (6 bases). CDR1 and CDR2 (germline): SGHNT, YYREEE (reference sequence). V lost 0 bases and J lost 3, with 9 bases in between. The length of the CDR3 is 14 residues. The CDR3 is CASSLEGDKETQYF. CDR3 DNA: TGTGCCAGCAGCTTGGAGGGGGACAAAGAGACCCAGTACTTC.

This chain uses TRBV2 with TRBJ2-7; 8 positions agree with TRBD2. The J segment lost 2 bases and the V segment lost 0 bases, leaving 9 bases of the junction unmatched. The CDR3 has 17 residues. CDR1 SNHLY and CDR2 FYNNEI come from the germline V gene. The CDR3 spells CASSEALGGRSAYEQYF. CDR3 in DNA: TGTGCCAGCAGTGAAGCGCTGGGCGGGAGGAGCGCCTACGAGCAGTACTTC.

The CDR3 loop is CASSFGHKVGELFF. DNA for the CDR3: TGTGCCAGCAGCTTCGGACATAAAGTGGGGGAGCTGTTTTTT. This chain links TRBV9 with TRBJ2-2; D is perhaps TRBD1 (5 bases). V shed 4 bases and J shed 8 bases, with 15 bases lying between them. CDR1 and CDR2 (germline): SGDLS, YYNGEE. This CDR3 is built from 14 residues.